The 21 T cell receptor beta chains below all came from one sample that was sequenced in a study of identical twins. TCRdb recomputed calls from the 5' RACE reads with MiXCR, one row per CDR3 protein. The data contain roughly 630,000 distinct CDR3 sequences, roughly 6.6% of them singletons. These sequences were also reported in another study, on yellow fever vaccine responses in identical twins.

Sequencing was done on a sample of PBMCs. These receptors all stem from a woman between 18 and 30 years old in good health.

This chain links TRBV13 with TRBJ1-2, with 7 nucleotides matching TRBD1. CDR1 is PRHDT and CDR2 is FYEKMQ in the germline V gene (reference sequence). This CDR3 comprises 18 residues. The V segment lost 5 bases and the J segment 1 base; nucleotides outside the gene matches: 16. The CDR3 loop is CASSQSNRGRRGNYGYTF. The DNA for the CDR3 is TGTGCCAGCAGCCAATCAAACAGGGGCCGCCGTGGTAACTATGGCTACACCTTC.

There are a few counts of this clonotype. The chain combines TRBV20-1 with TRBJ2-5, with 7 positions matching TRBD2. The V gene end was trimmed by 0 bases and the J gene end by 2 bases; junction bases not matched to a gene: 18. The CDR3 loop spans 19 amino acids. Germline assignment: CDR1 DFQATT and CDR2 SNEGSKA (reference sequence). CDR3 sequence: CSARDLGFPGPSGQETQYF. CDR3 nucleotide sequence: TGCAGTGCTAGAGATCTGGGGTTCCCGGGGCCTAGCGGACAAGAGACCCAGTACTTC.

This clonotype occurred a few times. The V call is TRBV6-1, the J call TRBJ1-6; D gene uncertain. The CDR3 length is 13 residues. Germline V gives CDR1 MNHNS, CDR2 SASEGT. Trimming shortened V by 5 bases and J by 10 bases, and 12 bases separated the two germline ends. The CDR3 loop reads CASSPPGVSPLHF. The CDR3 nucleotides are TGTGCCAGCAGTCCACCTGGCGTATCACCCCTCCACTTT.

This clonotype was detected only a few times. The chain uses TRBV7-9 and TRBJ2-7, with 7 bases identical to TRBD2. CDR1 is SEHNR, CDR2 FQNEAQ, per germline (reference sequence). Trimming at V came to 4 bases and at J to 7 bases, leaving 4 bases not matched to a gene. The CDR3 contains 12 residues. The CDR3 here is CASSWGGLEQYV. The CDR3 nucleotides are TGTGCCAGCAGCTGGGGAGGGCTAGAGCAGTACGTC.

In this sample, this clonotype turned up a few times. A much larger clone lies a single base off, so this may be a read error. V is TRBV5-6 and J is TRBJ2-7; 9 bases are a match to TRBD2. CDR1 and CDR2 (germline): SGHDT, YYEEEE. This CDR3 contains 14 residues. The V segment lost 0 bases and the J segment 3 bases; nucleotides outside the gene matches: 1. The CDR3 sequence is CASSLGLADYEQYV. The CDR3 nucleotides are TGTGCCAGCAGCTTGGGACTAGCGGACTACGAGCAGTACGTC.

The chain carries TRBV7-9 and TRBJ2-4; TRBD1 is a possible D gene (5 bases). V lost 8 bases and J 7 bases, leaving 12 bases between the germline ends. The CDR3 contains 12 residues. CDR1 SEHNR and CDR2 FQNEAQ come from the germline V gene (reference sequence). The CDR3 is CASGQGPNIQYF. The DNA for the CDR3 is TGTGCCAGCGGCCAGGGCCCCAACATTCAGTACTTC.

Turning to this clonotype: At one end the junction does not follow the germline gene, possibly because of a read error. The chain links TRBV2 to TRBJ1-4, with a possible D match to TRBD1 (6 bases). CDR1 and CDR2 (germline): SNHLY, FYNNEI. The CDR3 has 11 amino acids. DNA for the CDR3: TGTGTCAGCACCCCGACAGGAAAACTGTTTTTT. Protein product: CVSTPTGKLFF.

This clonotype has at least ten counts. This sequence joins TRBV6-1 and TRBJ1-2; 8 positions agree with TRBD1. Trimming removed 7 bases from V and 2 bases from J; junction bases left unmatched: 6. Germline loops: CDR1 MNHNS, CDR2 SASEGT. The length of the CDR3 is 14 residues. The CDR3 bases are TGTGCCAGCACTCGGACAGGGAGAAACTATGGCTACACCTTC. It translates to CASTRTGRNYGYTF.

The V call is TRBV10-3, the J call TRBJ1-1, with TRBD1 as a possible D gene (6 bases). Germline CDR1 is ENHRY and CDR2 is SYGVKD. Trimming removed 2 bases from V and 3 bases from J, with 13 bases in between. The CDR3 runs 15 residues. This chain's CDR3 is CAISEQGPKYTEAFF. The CDR3 DNA is TGTGCCATCAGTGAGCAGGGGCCAAAATACACTGAAGCTTTCTTT.

Many counts were recorded for this clonotype. V is TRBV20-1 and J is TRBJ2-1, with 8 bases lining up with TRBD2. Germline V lookup: CDR1 DFQATT, CDR2 SNEGSKA (reference sequence). This CDR3 spans 15 amino acids. V shed 0 bases, J shed 5 bases, and the junction held 6 bases outside the gene matches. The CDR3 loop reads CSARDLGGDNNEQFF. The CDR3 DNA reads as TGCAGTGCTAGAGATCTCGGGGGGGACAACAATGAGCAGTTCTTC.

The CDR3 reads CASRTGGETGELFF. The CDR3 DNA reads as TGTGCCAGCAGAACAGGGGGCGAGACCGGGGAGCTGTTTTTT. V and J are TRBV25-1 and TRBJ2-2, with 9 bases that match TRBD1. Losses at the gene ends were 6 bases for V and 5 bases for J; bases not matched to a gene: 4. Germline CDR1 and CDR2: MGHDK and SYGVNS. The CDR3 has 14 amino acids.

The V gene is TRBV3-1, the J gene TRBJ1-1; no firm D call. V shed 6 bases and J shed 1 base, with 9 bases lying between them. This CDR3 is 13 amino acids long. Germline CDR1 is LGHDT and CDR2 is YNNKEL (reference sequence). The CDR3 here is CASRGRPNTEAFF. Here the CDR3 DNA reads TGTGCCAGCAGGGGAAGGCCGAACACTGAAGCTTTCTTT.

The J gene is TRBJ2-7, the V gene TRBV4-1; 11 nucleotides agree with TRBD2. The CDR3 length is 14 residues. V was pared by 4 bases and J by 4 bases, with 3 bases of the junction left unmatched. Germline lookup yields CDR1 MGHRA and CDR2 YSYEKL. In nucleotides, the CDR3 is TGCGCCAGCAGCCCCCTAGCGGGGGGTTACGAGCAGTACGTC. This sequence encodes CASSPLAGGYEQYV.

The table lists this clonotype with many counts. The genes are TRBV5-1 and TRBJ2-1; 8 bases are a match to TRBD1. CDR1 SGHRS and CDR2 YFSETQ come from the germline V gene. J lost 1 base, V lost 1 base, and 16 bases had no gene match. CDR3 length: 20 amino acids. CDR3 loop: CASSLFGQGKMGFSYNEQFF. The CDR3 bases are TGCGCCAGCAGCTTGTTTGGACAGGGAAAAATGGGATTTTCCTACAATGAGCAGTTCTTC.

The chain links TRBV6-5 to TRBJ2-5; D possibly matches TRBD1 or TRBD2 (6 bases each). The germline gives CDR1 MNHEY, CDR2 SVGAGI. The CDR3 is 15 amino acids. The V end was cut by 0 bases, the J end by 5 bases, with 13 bases between. The CDR3 sequence: CASSYSRGVGETQYF. Here the CDR3 DNA reads TGTGCCAGCAGTTACTCAAGGGGGGTTGGGGAGACCCAGTACTTC.

This clonotype has a handful of counts. The V and J genes are TRBV2 and TRBJ1-5, with D perhaps TRBD1 (6 bases). Per the germline V gene, CDR1 is SNHLY and CDR2 is FYNNEI. Between the trimmed V and J ends, which lost 4 bases and 5 bases, there was a span of 9 bases. This CDR3 is built from 13 residues. For the CDR3, the DNA is TGTGCCAGCAGTGCAGAGGGGGATCAGCCCCAGCATTTT. Amino acid sequence: CASSAEGDQPQHF.

The chain uses TRBV18 and TRBJ2-7; 11 positions agree with TRBD2. V trimming: 4 bases; J trimming: 1 base; junction bases outside the gene matches: 6. The CDR3 loop spans 16 amino acids. The germline CDR1 and CDR2 sequences are KGHSH and LQKENI. The CDR3, as DNA: TGTGCCAGCTCACTACAGGGACTAGCGGCTTCCTACGAGCAGTACTTC. Translation: CASSLQGLAASYEQYF.

This clonotype was detected a few times. The chain recombines TRBV20-1 with TRBJ1-1, with 7 nucleotides matching TRBD1. Trimming removed 2 bases from V and 0 bases from J; junction bases left unmatched: 6. This CDR3 contains 15 residues. Germline V lookup: CDR1 DFQATT, CDR2 SNEGSKA (reference sequence). CDR3 nucleotide sequence: TGCAGTGCTAGAAGCGGGGGACAGTTGAACACTGAAGCTTTCTTT. Translating gives CSARSGGQLNTEAFF.

Remarks on this clonotype: This could be a read error, since a much larger clone is one nucleotide away. This chain connects TRBV7-9 to TRBJ2-7; weak D call: TRBD1 (6 bases). Looked up from germline, CDR1 is SEHNR and CDR2 is FQNEAQ (reference sequence). V shed 5 bases and J shed 3 bases, with 17 bases lying between them. There are 15 residues in the CDR3. The DNA of the CDR3 is TGTGCCAGCAGCACAGCACAGGGTTCGGTCTACGAGCAGTACTTC. It codes for CASSTAQGSVYEQYF.

This clonotype was seen many times. The J gene is TRBJ2-1, the V gene TRBV5-1; 8 nucleotides match TRBD2. The CDR3 is made up of 15 amino acids. With 8 bases clipped from V and 7 bases from J, the junction kept 14 bases outside the gene matches. The V gene's germline CDR1 is SGHRS and CDR2 YFSETQ. The CDR3 sequence: CARASGPTRRNEQFF. As DNA, the CDR3 is TGCGCCAGGGCTAGCGGGCCTACCCGGAGGAATGAGCAGTTCTTC.

This clonotype was seen at least ten times. The chain links TRBV12-3 or TRBV12-4 to TRBJ2-7; D is ambiguous. Deletions cut 4 bases from V and 3 bases from J, with 13 bases between. This CDR3 has 14 residues. The CDR3 DNA sequence: TGTGCCAGCAGTTACGGAGCAGGAAACTACGAGCAGTACTTC. Translating it yields CASSYGAGNYEQYF.